The 27 T cell receptor beta chains in this list originate from one sample, sequenced in a study of shared clonotypes between healthy human individuals. As defined, naive CD8 cells were CD45RO-negative and positively selected for CCR7, with terminally differentiated effector memory CD45RA+ cells excluded. Here immunoSEQ multiplex PCR was the method, and the copy in TCRdb shows in-frame clones only, minus some. The sample shows some 2 million clones, about 95% of them seen only once. Material: naive CD8+ T cells sorted from blood. These receptors were collected from a young man in good health.

This clone was recorded only once. The chain has TRBV27 and TRBJ2-7; TRBD1 matches at 7 bases. This CDR3 contains 16 residues. V was clipped by 3 bases and J by 0 bases; unmatched bases: 8. Germline V gene lookup returns CDR1 MNHEY and CDR2 SMNVEV (reference sequence). The CDR3 sequence is CASSLSAGTDSYEQYF. The CDR3 bases are TGTGCCAGCAGTTTGTCAGCCGGGACAGACTCCTACGAGCAGTACTTC.

This clone was picked up a small number of times. The identical CDR3 is also encoded by other nucleotide sequences in the sample. V usage is TRBV29-1 and J usage is TRBJ2-7; possible D gene TRBD2, 6 bases. The germline CDR1 and CDR2 sequences are SQVTM and ANQGSEA. This CDR3 has 13 amino acids. Trimming left V 6 bases short and J 2 bases short, with 14 bases between. CDR3 loop: CSVGGGETYEQYF. The CDR3, as DNA: TGCAGCGTGGGAGGCGGAGAGACCTACGAGCAGTACTTC.

The rearrangement joins TRBV7-9 to TRBJ1-2; D remains unclear. The germline V gene has CDR1 SEHNR and CDR2 FQNEAQ (reference sequence). This CDR3 comprises 14 residues. Trimming shortened V by 6 bases and J by 4 bases, and 15 bases separated the two germline ends. Here the CDR3 DNA reads TGTGCCAGCAGTTTTGACACCCGCGCCTATGGCTACACCTTC. This codes for CASSFDTRAYGYTF.

The chain recombines TRBV5-6 with TRBJ1-1, with D possibly matching TRBD1 (5 bases). Per germline, CDR1 SGHDT and CDR2 YYEEEE. V gave up 4 bases and J gave up 1 base, with 17 bases separating them. CDR3 length equals 16 residues. CDR3 bases: TGTGCCAGCAGCGCGCCGACAGAGGGATCGAACACTGAAGCTTTCTTT. It is translated as CASSAPTEGSNTEAFF.

The J gene is TRBJ2-1, the V gene TRBV15, with 7 nucleotides matching TRBD2. Germline V gene sequence: CDR1 LNHNV, CDR2 YYDKDF (reference sequence). The J segment lost 4 bases and the V segment lost 5 bases, leaving 2 bases of the junction unmatched. This CDR3 comprises 13 residues. The CDR3 DNA reads TGTGCCACCAGCGGGGGGGTGTACAATGAGCAGTTCTTC. Its translation is CATSGGVYNEQFF.

CDR3 region: CASSLSEGGEQFF. The CDR3 DNA sequence: TGTGCCAGCAGCTTGAGCGAGGGGGGTGAGCAGTTCTTC. The rearrangement uses TRBV5-6 and TRBJ2-1; possibly TRBD1 or TRBD2 for D (6 bases each). Germline V gene sequence: CDR1 SGHDT, CDR2 YYEEEE. V lost 1 base to trimming and J lost 9 bases, with 11 bases between them. This CDR3 has 13 amino acids.

The chain links TRBV5-6 to TRBJ2-1, with 10 bases fitting TRBD2. Per the germline V gene, CDR1 is SGHDT and CDR2 is YYEEEE. V lost 2 bases, J lost 1 base, and 6 bases stayed unmatched. The CDR3 runs 17 residues. The CDR3 DNA reads TGTGCCAGCAGCTTCGCTAGCGGGAGCCTGTCCTACAATGAGCAGTTCTTC. Translated, it gives CASSFASGSLSYNEQFF.

The gene calls are TRBV5-1 and TRBJ1-2; TRBD1 is a possible D gene (5 bases). V was shortened by 4 bases and J by 4 bases, with 20 bases between the two germline ends. Germline CDR1 is SGHRS and CDR2 is YFSETQ. This CDR3 contains 16 residues. The DNA of the CDR3 is TGCGCCAGCAGCCCAGGCCCGGGGGAGGAGGGCTATGGCTACACCTTC. Its translation: CASSPGPGEEGYGYTF.

This chain joins TRBV2 and TRBJ2-3, with TRBD2 identical over 12 bases. CDR1 is SNHLY, CDR2 FYNNEI, per germline. V was pared by 1 base and J by 6 bases, with 2 bases of the junction left unmatched. CDR3 length: 15 residues. CDR3 in amino acids: CASSEGLAGDDTQYF. CDR3 in DNA: TGTGCCAGCAGTGAAGGACTAGCGGGAGATGATACGCAGTATTTT.

This chain connects TRBV19 to TRBJ2-4; D possibly corresponds to TRBD1 (5 bases). CDR3 length: 18 residues. Trimming took 9 bases from V and 1 from J, leaving 25 bases between them. Germline CDR1 and CDR2: LNHDA and SQIVND (reference sequence). The CDR3, as DNA: TGTGCCAGCCCCGGTGACAGCGACTTAAGAACCGCCAAAAACATTCAGTACTTC. Its protein product is CASPGDSDLRTAKNIQYF.

CDR3 coding DNA: TGCGCCAGCAGTGAGAACCATTACACCGGGGAGCTGTTTTTT. Protein product: CASSENHYTGELFF. This chain joins TRBV10-1 and TRBJ2-2; no firm D call. CDR1 and CDR2 from the germline V gene are WNHNN and SYGVQD (reference sequence). V was trimmed by 2 bases and J by 3 bases, leaving 7 bases between them. The CDR3 covers 14 residues.

With respect to this clone: Other DNA sequences from this sample encode an identical CDR3 as well. J is TRBJ1-4 and V is TRBV5-1; D remains unclear. The CDR3 length is 15 residues. Trimming took off 0 bases at V and 5 bases at J, with 11 bases between the two ends. CDR1 and CDR2 from the germline V gene are SGHRS and YFSETQ. CDR3 region: CASSLEGNLNEKLFF. CDR3 coding DNA: TGCGCCAGCAGCTTGGAAGGGAATTTAAATGAAAAACTGTTTTTT.

V and J are TRBV11-2 and TRBJ2-7; D is unclear. CDR3 size: 13 residues. V gave up 0 bases and J gave up 6 bases, with 9 bases separating them. Germline values: CDR1 SGHAT, CDR2 FQNNGV. The CDR3 DNA reads as TGTGCCAGCAGCTTAGAGGTACCTGGCGAGCAGTACTTC. It is translated as CASSLEVPGEQYF.

J is TRBJ2-3 and V is TRBV7-9; TRBD2 might be the D (5 bases). The CDR3 extends over 16 amino acids. Trimming shortened V by 4 bases and J by 3 bases, and 17 bases separated the two germline ends. CDR1 is SEHNR, CDR2 FQNEAQ, per germline (reference sequence). This CDR3 is CASSYPGVEVTDTQYF. In nucleotides, the CDR3 is TGTGCCAGCAGCTACCCTGGGGTGGAGGTAACAGATACGCAGTATTTT. Together with reference TRBV7-9 and TRBJ2-3, the CDR3 gives the full variable domain: DTGVSQNPRHKITKRGQNVTFRCDPISEHNRLYWYRQTLGQGPEFLTYFQNEAQLEKSRLLSDRFSAERPKGSFSTLEIQRTEQGDSAMYLCASSYPGVEVTDTQYFGPGTRLTVL.

This clone was detected once. The V gene is TRBV5-6, the J gene TRBJ1-2, with no clear D. Trimming pared 0 bases from V and 6 bases from J, leaving 12 bases between. CDR3 length equals 14 residues. Germline values: CDR1 SGHDT, CDR2 YYEEEE. The CDR3 sequence is CASSLVDSADGYTF. The CDR3 DNA follows: TGTGCCAGCAGCTTGGTAGACTCAGCCGATGGCTACACCTTC.

This clone was recorded only once. This sequence joins TRBV7-9 and TRBJ2-1; weak D call: TRBD1 (5 bases). There are 13 residues in the CDR3. V lost 6 bases, J lost 5 bases, and 11 bases lay in between. Germline CDR1 and CDR2: SEHNR and FQNEAQ (reference sequence). CDR3 loop: CASSPDSNNEQFF. Here the CDR3 DNA reads TGTGCCAGCAGTCCCGACAGCAACAATGAGCAGTTCTTC.

This chain links TRBV27 with TRBJ1-6; the D is unclear. Between the trimmed V and J ends, which lost 8 bases and 0 bases, there was a span of 14 bases. The CDR3 consists of 16 residues. CDR1 and CDR2 (germline): MNHEY, SMNVEV (reference sequence). DNA for the CDR3: TGTGCCAGCGGCCCGTTAGCGAGCTCCTATAATTCACCCCTCCACTTT. Translating it yields CASGPLASSYNSPLHF.

The count of this clone is one. The chain recombines TRBV15 with TRBJ2-7, with 8 bases lining up with TRBD2. The ends lost 5 bases at V and 2 bases at J; junction bases unmatched: 8. The length of the CDR3 is 15 residues. Looked up from germline, CDR1 is LNHNV and CDR2 is YYDKDF (reference sequence). The DNA of the CDR3 is TGTGCCACCAGCTTGAGCGGGAGTAACACCTACGAGCAGTACTTC. Amino acid sequence: CATSLSGSNTYEQYF.

This rearrangement joins TRBV4-1 to TRBJ2-7; TRBD2 aligns across 10 bases. CDR1 is MGHRA and CDR2 is YSYEKL in the germline V gene. The CDR3 totals 15 residues. V was clipped by 4 bases and J by 3 bases; unmatched bases: 6. In DNA form, the CDR3 reads TGCGCCAGCAGCCCGCGGGGACTAGCGAACTACGAGCAGTACTTC. This gives the protein CASSPRGLANYEQYF.

The CDR3 coding sequence is TGTGCCAGCAGTAGTACCGGGACTAGCGGGAGCGAGCAGTACTTC. Protein: CASSSTGTSGSEQYF. This sequence joins TRBV7-9 and TRBJ2-5; TRBD2 agrees at 14 bases. The J call may be mistaken, given a closer DNA end match to TRBJ2-7. The CDR3 contains 15 residues. Germline V lookup: CDR1 SEHNR, CDR2 FQNEAQ (reference sequence).

In its sample, this clone was seen once. This chain joins TRBV2 and TRBJ2-7; D not certain. Trimming removed 4 bases from V and 3 bases from J, with 10 bases in between. CDR1 SNHLY and CDR2 FYNNEI come from the germline V gene. The CDR3 contains 13 residues. The CDR3 region is CASSVNRYYEQYF. The CDR3 nucleotides read TGTGCCAGCAGTGTAAACAGATACTACGAGCAGTACTTC.

The gene calls are TRBV28 and TRBJ1-6; 7 bases are shared with TRBD1. In germline, CDR1 is MDHEN, CDR2 SYDVKM. The ends lost 4 bases at V and 10 bases at J; junction bases unmatched: 7. The CDR3 is 14 residues long. CDR3 loop: CASSYRDSSSPLHF. In nucleotides, the CDR3 is TGTGCCAGCAGTTACCGGGACAGTTCATCACCCCTCCACTTT.

As regards this clone: Other DNA sequences from this sample encode an identical CDR3 as well. The chain uses TRBV30 and TRBJ1-1, with D tentatively TRBD1 (6 bases). The germline V gene has CDR1 GTSNPN and CDR2 SVGIG (reference sequence). Trimming took 0 bases from V and 4 from J, leaving 9 bases between them. This CDR3 has 13 amino acids. The CDR3: CAWSVGGGTEAFF. The CDR3 coding sequence is TGTGCCTGGAGTGTCGGAGGGGGCACTGAAGCTTTCTTT.

This chain connects TRBV2 to TRBJ1-2, with a possible D match to TRBD1 (6 bases). The germline V gene has CDR1 SNHLY and CDR2 FYNNEI. V was trimmed by 3 bases and J by 4 bases, leaving 12 bases between them. The CDR3 spans 14 residues. CDR3: CASSEGGLGYGYTF. As DNA, the CDR3 is TGTGCCAGCAGTGAGGGGGGCCTCGGCTATGGCTACACCTTC.

The chain couples TRBV2 to TRBJ1-1, with 8 bases fitting TRBD1. J was trimmed by 8 bases and V by 5 bases; bases with no gene match: 7. CDR1 and CDR2 from the germline V gene are SNHLY and FYNNEI. This CDR3 contains 13 residues. DNA for the CDR3: TGTGCCAGCAGTTTTGGGACAGGAGTCGAAGCTTTCTTT. The encoded protein is CASSFGTGVEAFF.

This clone was counted once. The J gene is TRBJ2-5, the V gene TRBV5-6, with a possible D match to TRBD1 (5 bases). CDR3 size: 14 residues. Germline lookup yields CDR1 SGHDT and CDR2 YYEEEE. Trimming took 5 bases from V and 3 from J, leaving 14 bases between them. The CDR3 DNA reads TGTGCCAGCAGACTCCTGACAGAAAAAGAGACCCAGTACTTC. This gives the protein CASRLLTEKETQYF.

The chain employs TRBV7-9 and TRBJ2-5; TRBD1 agrees at 9 bases. The CDR3 covers 16 residues. V was clipped by 2 bases and J by 2 bases; unmatched bases: 6. Germline values: CDR1 SEHNR, CDR2 FQNEAQ (reference sequence). The CDR3 protein is CASSLMRQGVQETQYF. As DNA, the CDR3 is TGTGCCAGCAGCTTAATGCGACAGGGGGTACAAGAGACCCAGTACTTC. The full variable domain, completed using reference TRBV7-9 and TRBJ2-5, is DTGVSQNPRHKITKRGQNVTFRCDPISEHNRLYWYRQTLGQGPEFLTYFQNEAQLEKSRLLSDRFSAERPKGSFSTLEIQRTEQGDSAMYLCASSLMRQGVQETQYFGPGTRLLVL.